This TCR beta chain was observed in a study of OX40 agonist ivuxolimab in advanced cancers. Across the whole study: Patients achieving partial responses numbered three: one hepatocellular carcinoma case and two cutaneous melanoma cases. General study points: Clonal expansion by week 6 occurred in CD4+ and CD8+ blood T cells (at 0.1 to 3.0 mg/kg). Expanded clones were, on average, more numerous in CD8+ T cells than in CD4+.

Using immunoSEQ multiplex PCR, the repertoire was profiled, and TCRdb retains in-frame clones only, with some absent. Of about 73,000 clones listed, 75% to 95% are singletons. To note about this clone: What it binds is not known.

This receptor was obtained from an adult with an advanced solid tumor such as melanoma, head and neck, liver or kidney cancer. Sample: CD4+ or CD8+ T cells sorted from blood, taken in a trial of the OX40 agonist ivuxolimab.

The CDR3 loop is CATGAGVSYNEQFF. In DNA, the CDR3 is TGTGCCACCGGTGCGGGAGTATCCTACAATGAGCAGTTCTTC. The rearrangement links TRBV15 to TRBJ2-1; 7 bases map to TRBD2. Germline-derived CDR1 and CDR2 are LNHNV and YYDKDF (reference sequence). The CDR3 length is 14 residues. After removal of 8 bases from V and 1 base from J, the junction contained 5 bases not matched to a gene.